This T cell receptor beta chain comes out of a study of blood T cell repertoires in COVID-19. Study-wide background: T cells, B-cell-depleted T cells, or PBMCs provided the cDNA or gDNA that served as material.

Only in-frame clones appear in the TCRdb table, and some are missing; sequencing was by immunoSEQ multiplex PCR. The data show 140,000 to 150,000 clones, with roughly 87% seen just once and around 1.6% held by the top ten. This CDR3 has 15 residues. V dropped 6 bases and J dropped 5 bases, with 19 bases sitting between them. The germline gives CDR1 MNHEY, CDR2 SVGAGI. J is TRBJ1-1 and V is TRBV6-5, with D possibly being TRBD1 (6 bases). Sequencing used peripheral blood. This receptor was obtained from a human donor in a cohort sampled during active COVID-19. CDR3 DNA sequence: TGTGCCAGCAGCCGGTGGGGGCAGGGGAGTACTGAAGCTTTCTTT. Its translation: CASSRWGQGSTEAFF.